This T cell receptor beta chain stems from a study of T cells in Graves' hyperthyroidism and ophthalmopathy. Study background: Initial diagnosis, before any treatment, was when peripheral blood was collected. Study-wide results and limits: Among thyroid clonotypes expanded above 0.001, most also appeared in blood.

Using RNA transcripts as the source, TCR beta CDR3 regions were amplified. An initial round of RT-PCR targeting the TCR CDR3 relied on the HTBI primer set. TCRdb re-analysed the multiplex PCR reads in MiXCR, keeping a single row per CDR3 protein. The profile shows some 370,000 distinct CDR3 sequences, around 15% of them singletons. V gave up 6 bases and J gave up 4 bases, with 8 bases separating them. This CDR3 is built from 13 residues. Germline CDR1 reads KGHDR; CDR2 reads SFDVKD. With regard to this clonotype: Its specificity is not known.

The V gene is TRBV24-1, the J gene TRBJ2-2; D is unclear. Sequencing input: blood. The TCR sequence derives from a man in his fifties with Graves' ophthalmopathy. The CDR3 sequence: CATSQQRTGELFF. Here the CDR3 DNA reads TGTGCCACCAGTCAACAGCGCACCGGGGAGCTGTTTTTT.